This entry lists 10 T cell receptor beta chains sequenced from one sample in a study of breast tumors, draining lymph nodes, adjacent tissues (dated by TCRdb to between 2015 and 2016). The library came from multiplex PCR. The listed sequencing device is Illumina HiSeq 2000. TCRdb cleaned the public reads at Q25 with fastp, built clones with MiXCR and kept in-frame beta chains. One record per CDR3 amino acid sequence lists the most common genes and DNA. This sample lists 20,000 to 25,000 distinct CDR3 sequences; roughly 41% were detected once. Roughly a quarter of the sample is held by the ten biggest clonotypes. Specimen: breast tumor tissue. The receptors were sampled from a female donor with breast cancer. Some clones in this sample may be carry-over from other donors' samples.

At least ten counts were recorded for this clonotype. The gene calls are TRBV4-1 and TRBJ1-2, with D unresolved. Trimming cost V 0 bases and J 5 bases, with 10 bases left between them. Germline lookup yields CDR1 MGHRA and CDR2 YSYEKL. There are 14 residues in the CDR3. In DNA form, the CDR3 reads TGCGCCAGCAGCCAAGAGGGCCAAGTTTATGGCTACACCTTC. This sequence encodes CASSQEGQVYGYTF.

Note on this clonotype: A much larger clone lies a single base off, so this may be a read error. The rearrangement links TRBV7-2 to TRBJ2-1, with TRBD2 matching 9 bases. The V gene end was trimmed by 5 bases and the J gene end by 6 bases; junction bases not matched to a gene: 8. CDR3 length: 15 residues. Per germline, CDR1 SGHTA and CDR2 FQGNSA. Here the CDR3 reads CASSLSSGNSNEQFF. DNA of the CDR3: TGTGCCAGCAGCCTTTCTAGCGGGAACTCCAATGAGCAGTTCTTC. Full variable domain (remainder filled in from reference TRBV7-2 and TRBJ2-1): GAGVSQSPSNKVTEKGKDVELRCDPISGHTALYWYRQSLGQGLEFLIYFQGNSAPDKSGLPSDRFSAERTGGSVSTLTIQRTQQEDSAVYLCASSLSSGNSNEQFFGPGTRLTVL.

This clonotype was observed many times. V is TRBV12-3 or TRBV12-4 and J is TRBJ1-6; D may be TRBD1 (5 bases). CDR3 length: 14 residues. Trimming removed 2 bases at V and 10 bases at J, with 12 bases between. In DNA, the CDR3 is TGTGCCAGCAGTTTAAAGGACACGATCTCACCCCTCCACTTT. It encodes CASSLKDTISPLHF.

This clonotype occurred many times. This chain joins TRBV29-1 and TRBJ1-2; D might be TRBD1 (5 bases). The length of the CDR3 is 13 residues. Germline V lookup: CDR1 SQVTM, CDR2 ANQGSEA. The V end lost 6 bases, the J end lost 2 bases, and 13 bases lay between the germline ends. The CDR3 DNA reads TGCAGCGTCGGTGCGTCAGGGAACTATGGCTACACCTTC. Residues: CSVGASGNYGYTF.

Many counts were recorded for this clonotype. The rearrangement joins TRBV2 to TRBJ1-5, with D possibly TRBD1 on 6 matching bases. The CDR3 covers 16 residues. The V gene's germline CDR1 is SNHLY and CDR2 FYNNEI. The V end was cut by 7 bases, the J end by 6 bases, with 22 bases between. The CDR3 spells CASKKGGGPGAQPQHF. CDR3 bases: TGTGCCAGCAAGAAAGGTGGAGGACCAGGGGCTCAGCCCCAGCATTTT.

In this sample, this clonotype turned up many times. This chain connects TRBV19 to TRBJ2-5, with TRBD2 matching 8 bases. The J segment lost 5 bases and the V segment lost 6 bases, leaving 8 bases of the junction unmatched. The CDR3 runs to 14 residues. Germline lookup yields CDR1 LNHDA and CDR2 SQIVND (reference sequence). Here the CDR3 reads CASSISGRGETQYF. The CDR3 DNA is TGTGCCAGTAGCATAAGCGGGAGAGGTGAGACCCAGTACTTC.

There are a few counts of this clonotype. The rearrangement uses TRBV6-5 and TRBJ2-3, with 8 nucleotides matching TRBD1. CDR1 and CDR2 (germline): MNHEY, SVGAGI. The V and J ends lost 4 bases and 3 bases, in that order; junction bases with no gene match: 0. CDR3 length: 13 residues. Written as DNA, the CDR3 is TGTGCCAGCAGTTGGACAGGGACAGATACGCAGTATTTT. Protein product: CASSWTGTDTQYF.

The rearrangement links TRBV6-6 to TRBJ1-2; D is perhaps TRBD1 (6 bases). Deletions cut 8 bases from V and 3 bases from J, with 22 bases between. This CDR3 comprises 16 residues. Germline CDR1 and CDR2: MNHNY and SVGAGI (reference sequence). The DNA for the CDR3 is TGTGCCAGCGCCCCATTGAACAGGGACCGAGACTATGGCTACACCTTC. As protein: CASAPLNRDRDYGYTF.

The chain combines TRBV5-4 with TRBJ2-2; TRBD2 matches 7 bases. The V gene end was trimmed by 4 bases and the J gene end by 7 bases; junction bases not matched to a gene: 7. The CDR3 spans 14 residues. CDR1 is SGHNT and CDR2 is YYREEE in the germline V gene (reference sequence). CDR3 protein: CASSPGLEIGELFF. The CDR3 DNA follows: TGTGCCAGCAGCCCTGGACTAGAGATCGGGGAGCTGTTTTTT.

This chain uses TRBV7-2 with TRBJ1-2; D might be TRBD1 (5 bases). The CDR3 is 13 amino acids. CDR1 SGHTA and CDR2 FQGNSA come from the germline V gene. Between the trimmed V and J ends, which lost 5 bases and 8 bases, there was a span of 15 bases. CDR3 loop: CASSRRTRQGYTF. CDR3 DNA: TGTGCCAGCAGCCGCCGGACAAGGCAAGGCTACACCTTC.